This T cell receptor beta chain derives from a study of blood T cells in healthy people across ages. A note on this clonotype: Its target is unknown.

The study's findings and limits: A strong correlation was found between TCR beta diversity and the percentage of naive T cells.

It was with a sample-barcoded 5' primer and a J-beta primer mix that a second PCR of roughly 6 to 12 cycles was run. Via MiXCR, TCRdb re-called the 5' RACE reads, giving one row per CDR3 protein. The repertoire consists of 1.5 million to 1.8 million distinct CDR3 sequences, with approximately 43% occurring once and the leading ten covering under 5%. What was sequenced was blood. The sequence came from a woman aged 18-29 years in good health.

The CDR3 DNA reads TGTGCCAGCAGTTTAAACCCCGCCCCGAACACTGAAGCTTTCTTT. Its protein product is CASSLNPAPNTEAFF. The rearrangement uses TRBV27 and TRBJ1-1, with D hard to call. This CDR3 has 15 residues. V gave up 2 bases and J gave up 1 base, with 11 bases separating them. Per the germline V gene, CDR1 is MNHEY and CDR2 is SMNVEV (reference sequence).